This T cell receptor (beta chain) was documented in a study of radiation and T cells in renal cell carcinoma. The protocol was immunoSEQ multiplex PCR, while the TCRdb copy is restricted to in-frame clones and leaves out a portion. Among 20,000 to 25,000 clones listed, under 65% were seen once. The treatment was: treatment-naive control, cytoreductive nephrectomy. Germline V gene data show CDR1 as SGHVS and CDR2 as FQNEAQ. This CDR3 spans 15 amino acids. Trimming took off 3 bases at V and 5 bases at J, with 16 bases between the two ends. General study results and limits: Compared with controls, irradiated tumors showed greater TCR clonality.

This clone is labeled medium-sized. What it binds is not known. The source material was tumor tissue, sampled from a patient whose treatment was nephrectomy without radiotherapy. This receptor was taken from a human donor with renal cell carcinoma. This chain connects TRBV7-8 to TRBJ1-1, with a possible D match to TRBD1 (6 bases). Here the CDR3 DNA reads TGTGCCAGCAGCTTCGAACAGGGATTCGGTACTGAAGCTTTCTTT. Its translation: CASSFEQGFGTEAFF.